This T cell receptor beta chain emerged from a study of blood T cell repertoires in COVID-19. Per germline, CDR1 MNHEY and CDR2 SVGEGT. The CDR3 sequence is 15 residues long. The V gene lost 0 bases and the J gene lost 4 bases, with 9 bases spanning the gap. Method: immunoSEQ multiplex PCR; TCRdb's copy keeps in-frame clones and lacks some. The sample lists roughly 260,000 clones; 82% were seen once. The clonotype was recovered from a young woman with acute or convalescent COVID-19. The chain links TRBV6-2 or TRBV6-3 to TRBJ2-2; maybe TRBD1 (5 bases). The specimen was peripheral blood. The CDR3 sequence is CASSYSRQSTGELFF. CDR3 DNA sequence: TGTGCCAGCAGTTACTCTCGACAGTCCACCGGGGAGCTGTTTTTT.